This TCR beta chain was sequenced for a study of spatial heterogeneity in lung cancer (dated by TCRdb to about 2019). With regard to the full study: Beta-chain transcripts were consistently detected in greater numbers than alpha-chain transcripts, which likely reflects a higher abundance of beta-chain transcripts. TCR transcript counts in tumor regions correlated strongly with a T cell transcriptional module score from matched bulk RNA-seq. TCR alpha and beta repertoires were quantitatively compared across multiple tumor regions, matched nontumor lung and blood in non-small cell lung cancer. In the raw uncorrected reads, each unique combination of TCR and UMI appeared on average more than ten times. Both alpha and beta chains were TCR-sequenced in samples taken at surgery, namely 220 tumor regions, 61 to 65 matched nontumor lung samples and some 53 PBMC samples. Nonsynonymous mutation counts, determined by whole-exome sequencing of tumor tissue, were related to features of the TCR repertoire. Study-level results and caveats: Counts of ubiquitous and regional expanded TCRs correlated with counts of ubiquitous and regional nonsynonymous mutations, respectively. The tumor nonsynonymous mutation count correlated with the number of expanded alpha and beta TCRs within the tumor. Confirming at a functional level the hypothesis that regional TCRs recognize regional mutations was considered to require additional single-cell paired TCR alpha and beta sequencing. TCR-seq coverage of tumor T cells was estimated to be only around 7.3% for alpha chains and about 12% for beta chains.

What the time point label conveys for this sample: sample taken at primary tumor resection. Samples were obtained from fewer than 80 patients with early-stage, untreated non-small cell lung cancer from the lung TRACERx cohort. Without any cell sorting, TCR sequencing was performed on whole RNA extracted either from tumor and nontumor lung tissue or from cryopreserved PBMC samples. Only patients for whom sufficient RNA was available from at least two tumor regions were selected for TCR sequencing. A lung pathologist reviewed the tumor and adjacent nontumor lung specimens before the specimens were selected. In regard to this clonotype: Its antigen is currently not known. It has no much larger one-base neighbor in the sample; base qualities were not kept.

Libraries came from 5' RACE. Sequenced on a NextSeq 500. To allow correction of PCR and sequencing errors, the TCR library protocol tagged every TCR cDNA molecule with a unique molecular identifier. In the authors' own workflow: TCR identification, UMI-based error correction and CDR3 extraction were all carried out with Decombinator tools. TCRs above a frequency of 2 per 1,000, corresponding to the top 1% of the tumor frequency distribution, were defined as expanded. Expanded tumor TCRs statistically deemed absent (corrected P<0.05) from at least one tumor region were classed as regional, and all other expanded tumor TCRs were classed as ubiquitous. Renyi diversity was calculated using the R vegan package after each repertoire was subsampled 100 times to 5,000 TCRs. CDR3 similarity networks were constructed using string-kernel similarity of amino acid triplets, with links drawn between CDR3s whose pairwise similarity was above 0.82. TCRdb handled the public reads itself, with Q25 trimming in fastp and clone calling in MiXCR, and kept productive beta chains. Each CDR3 protein appears once, grouped with its most common genes and DNA. The V and J calls and clone size are TCRdb's, not the authors'. Here the sample has about 10,000 distinct CDR3 sequences; 8% occur a single time. The ten largest clones add up to 19% of the sample.

Taken from the germline V gene (reference sequence), the CDR1 and CDR2 loops are SEHNR and FQNEAQ. The CDR3 runs 13 residues from the cysteine to the phenylalanine. Only the CDR3 DNA stays, 39 bases, in frame from base 1. From V the trimming removes 5 bases and from J it removes 9 bases, while the gene matches leave 9 bases of the junction unaccounted for. This sequence uses TRBV7-9 and TRBJ2-7; a stretch of 8 junction bases matches TRBD1. This receptor was obtained from a male donor with early-stage non-small cell lung cancer. Sequencing was performed on lung tumor tissue, taken at surgery. The nucleotide sequence reads as follows: TGTGCCAGCAGCCTGACCCTGGGGACAGGGCAGTACTTC. Its translation is CASSLTLGTGQYF.